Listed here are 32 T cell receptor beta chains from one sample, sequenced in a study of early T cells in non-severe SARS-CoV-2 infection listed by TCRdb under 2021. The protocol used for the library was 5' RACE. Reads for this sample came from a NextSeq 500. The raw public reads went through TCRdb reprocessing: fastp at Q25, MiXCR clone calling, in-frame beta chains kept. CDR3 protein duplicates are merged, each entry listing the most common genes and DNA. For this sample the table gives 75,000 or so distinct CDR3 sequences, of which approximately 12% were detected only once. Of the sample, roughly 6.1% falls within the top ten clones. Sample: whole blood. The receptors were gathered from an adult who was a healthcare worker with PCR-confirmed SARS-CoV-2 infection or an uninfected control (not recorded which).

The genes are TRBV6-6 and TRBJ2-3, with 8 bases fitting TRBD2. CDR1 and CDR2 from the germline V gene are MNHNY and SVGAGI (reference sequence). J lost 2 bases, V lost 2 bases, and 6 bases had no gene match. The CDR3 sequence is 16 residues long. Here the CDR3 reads CASSYLGGGPTDTQYF. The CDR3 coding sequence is TGTGCCAGCAGTTACCTGGGCGGGGGGCCCACAGATACGCAGTATTTT.

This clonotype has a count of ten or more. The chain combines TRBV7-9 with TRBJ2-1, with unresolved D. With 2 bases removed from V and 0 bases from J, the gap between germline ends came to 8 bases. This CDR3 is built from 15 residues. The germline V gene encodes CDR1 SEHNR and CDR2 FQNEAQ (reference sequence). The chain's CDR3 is CASSLRGVSYNEQFF. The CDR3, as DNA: TGTGCCAGCAGCTTAAGAGGTGTCTCCTACAATGAGCAGTTCTTC.

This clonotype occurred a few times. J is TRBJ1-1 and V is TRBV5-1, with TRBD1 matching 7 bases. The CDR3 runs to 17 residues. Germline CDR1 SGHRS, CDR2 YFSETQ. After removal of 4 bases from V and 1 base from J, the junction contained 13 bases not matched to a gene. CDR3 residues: CASSRTGTARENTEAFF. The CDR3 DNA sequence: TGCGCCAGCAGCAGAACCGGGACAGCTCGTGAGAACACTGAAGCTTTCTTT.

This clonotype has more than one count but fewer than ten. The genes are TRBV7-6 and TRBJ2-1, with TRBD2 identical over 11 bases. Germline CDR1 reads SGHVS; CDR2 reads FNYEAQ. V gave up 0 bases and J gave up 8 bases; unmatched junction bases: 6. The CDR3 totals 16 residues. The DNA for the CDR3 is TGTGCCAGCAGCTTAGCGGAAACTAGCGGGGGTTATGAGCAGTTCTTC. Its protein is CASSLAETSGGYEQFF.

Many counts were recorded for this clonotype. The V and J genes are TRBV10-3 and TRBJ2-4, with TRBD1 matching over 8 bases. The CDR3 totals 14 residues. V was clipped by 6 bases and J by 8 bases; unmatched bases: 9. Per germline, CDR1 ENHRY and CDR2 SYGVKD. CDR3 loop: CAIRETGASDIQYF. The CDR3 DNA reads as TGTGCCATCAGGGAGACAGGGGCGTCGGACATTCAGTACTTC.

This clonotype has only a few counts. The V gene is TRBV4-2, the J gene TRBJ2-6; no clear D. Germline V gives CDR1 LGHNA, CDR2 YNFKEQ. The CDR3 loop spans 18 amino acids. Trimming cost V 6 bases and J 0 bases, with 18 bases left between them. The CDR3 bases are TGTGCCAGCAGGCTAATTACGCGGCCTAGCTCTGGGGCCAACGTCCTGACTTTC. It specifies CASRLITRPSSGANVLTF.

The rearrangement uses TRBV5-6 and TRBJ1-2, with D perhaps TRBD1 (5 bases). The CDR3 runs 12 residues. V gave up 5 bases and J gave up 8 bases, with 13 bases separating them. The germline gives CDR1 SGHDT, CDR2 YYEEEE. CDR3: CASSYRYQGYTF. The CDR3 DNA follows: TGTGCCAGCAGTTACAGGTATCAAGGCTACACCTTC.

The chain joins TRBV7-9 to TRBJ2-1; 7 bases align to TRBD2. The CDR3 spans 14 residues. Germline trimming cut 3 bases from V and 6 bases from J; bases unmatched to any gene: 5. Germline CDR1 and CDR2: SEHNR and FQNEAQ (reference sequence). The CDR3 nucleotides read TGTGCCAGCAGCTTCGTCGCGGGGGTCAATGAGCAGTTCTTC. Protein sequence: CASSFVAGVNEQFF.

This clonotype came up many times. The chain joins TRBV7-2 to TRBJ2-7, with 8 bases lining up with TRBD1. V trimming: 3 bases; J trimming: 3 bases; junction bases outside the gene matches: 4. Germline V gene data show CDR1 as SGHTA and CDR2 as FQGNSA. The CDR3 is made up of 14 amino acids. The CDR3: CASSFTTGDYEQYF. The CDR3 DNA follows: TGTGCCAGCAGCTTCACGACAGGGGACTACGAGCAGTACTTC.

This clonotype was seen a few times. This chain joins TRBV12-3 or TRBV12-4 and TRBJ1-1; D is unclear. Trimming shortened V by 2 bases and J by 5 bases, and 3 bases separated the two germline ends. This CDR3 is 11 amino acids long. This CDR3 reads CASSLKTEAFF. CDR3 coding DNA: TGTGCCAGCAGTTTAAAGACTGAAGCTTTCTTT.

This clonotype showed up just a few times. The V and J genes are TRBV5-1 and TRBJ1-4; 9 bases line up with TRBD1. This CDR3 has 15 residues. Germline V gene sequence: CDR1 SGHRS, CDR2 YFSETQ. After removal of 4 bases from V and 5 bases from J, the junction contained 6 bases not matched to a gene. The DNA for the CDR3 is TGCGCCAGCAGCGAAACCGGGACAGGGAATGAAAAACTGTTTTTT. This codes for CASSETGTGNEKLFF.

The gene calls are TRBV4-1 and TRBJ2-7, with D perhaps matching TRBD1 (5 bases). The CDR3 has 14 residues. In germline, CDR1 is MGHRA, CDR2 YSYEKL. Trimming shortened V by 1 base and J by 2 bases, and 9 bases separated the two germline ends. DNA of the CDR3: TGCGCCAGCAGCCAAGGAGACAGAGCCTACGAGCAGTACTTC. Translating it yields CASSQGDRAYEQYF.

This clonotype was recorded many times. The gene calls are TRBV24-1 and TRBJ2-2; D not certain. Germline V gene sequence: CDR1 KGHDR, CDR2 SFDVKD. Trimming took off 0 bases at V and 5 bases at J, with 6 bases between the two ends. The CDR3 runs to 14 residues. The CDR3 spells CATSDLTDTGELFF. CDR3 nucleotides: TGTGCCACCAGTGATTTGACAGATACCGGGGAGCTGTTTTTT.

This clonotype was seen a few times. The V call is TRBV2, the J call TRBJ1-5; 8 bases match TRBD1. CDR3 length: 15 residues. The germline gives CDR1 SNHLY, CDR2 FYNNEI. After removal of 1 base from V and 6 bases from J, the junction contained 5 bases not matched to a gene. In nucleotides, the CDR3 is TGTGCCAGCAGTGAAGGGCAGGGGGCATCTCAGCCCCAGCATTTT. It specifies CASSEGQGASQPQHF.

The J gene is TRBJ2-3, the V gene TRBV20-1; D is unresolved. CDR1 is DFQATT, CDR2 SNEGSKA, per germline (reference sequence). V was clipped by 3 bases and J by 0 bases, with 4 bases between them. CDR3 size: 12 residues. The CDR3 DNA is TGCAGTGCTAGCAGAAGCACAGATACGCAGTATTTT. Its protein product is CSASRSTDTQYF.

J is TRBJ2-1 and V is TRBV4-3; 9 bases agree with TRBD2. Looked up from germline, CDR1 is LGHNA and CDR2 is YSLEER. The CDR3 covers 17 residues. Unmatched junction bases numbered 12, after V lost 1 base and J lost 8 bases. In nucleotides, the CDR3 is TGCGCCAGCAGCCAAGGCCCCGGGCGGGAGGGCCACGATGAGCAGTTCTTC. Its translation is CASSQGPGREGHDEQFF.

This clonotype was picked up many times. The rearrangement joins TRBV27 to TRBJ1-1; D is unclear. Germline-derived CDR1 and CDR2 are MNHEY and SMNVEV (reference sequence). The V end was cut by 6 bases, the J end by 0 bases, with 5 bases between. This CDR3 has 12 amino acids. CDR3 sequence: CASRGLNTEAFF. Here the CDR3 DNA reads TGTGCCAGCAGAGGGCTGAACACTGAAGCTTTCTTT.

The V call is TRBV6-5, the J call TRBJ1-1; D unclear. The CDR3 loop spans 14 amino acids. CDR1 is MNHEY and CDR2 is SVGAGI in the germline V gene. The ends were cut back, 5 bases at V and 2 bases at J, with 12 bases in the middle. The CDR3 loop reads CASSRRSKNTEAFF. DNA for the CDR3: TGTGCCAGCAGTCGTAGGTCAAAAAACACTGAAGCTTTCTTT.

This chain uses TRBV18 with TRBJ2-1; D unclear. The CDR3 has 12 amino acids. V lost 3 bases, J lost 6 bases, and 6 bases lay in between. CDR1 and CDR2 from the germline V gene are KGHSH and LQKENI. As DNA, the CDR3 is TGTGCCAGCTCACCTTTGAGCAATGAGCAGTTCTTC. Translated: CASSPLSNEQFF.

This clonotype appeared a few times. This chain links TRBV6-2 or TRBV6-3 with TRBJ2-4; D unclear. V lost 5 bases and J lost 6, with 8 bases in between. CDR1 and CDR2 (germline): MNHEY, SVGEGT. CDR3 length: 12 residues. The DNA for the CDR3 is TGTGCCAGCAGTCGGACGATAAACATTCAGTACTTC. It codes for CASSRTINIQYF.

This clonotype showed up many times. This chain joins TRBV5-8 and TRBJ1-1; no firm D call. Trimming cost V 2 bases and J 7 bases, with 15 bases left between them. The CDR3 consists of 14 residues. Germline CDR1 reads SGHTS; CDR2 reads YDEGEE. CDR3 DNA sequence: TGTGCCAGCAGCTTTTTCAGGAACGACCATGAAGCTTTCTTT. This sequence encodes CASSFFRNDHEAFF.

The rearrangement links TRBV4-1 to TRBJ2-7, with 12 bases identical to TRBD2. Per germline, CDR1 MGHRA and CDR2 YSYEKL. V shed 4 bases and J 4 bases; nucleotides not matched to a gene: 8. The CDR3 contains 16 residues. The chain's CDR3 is CASSLGLAGKIYEQYF. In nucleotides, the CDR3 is TGCGCCAGCAGCCTAGGACTAGCGGGAAAAATTTACGAGCAGTACTTC.

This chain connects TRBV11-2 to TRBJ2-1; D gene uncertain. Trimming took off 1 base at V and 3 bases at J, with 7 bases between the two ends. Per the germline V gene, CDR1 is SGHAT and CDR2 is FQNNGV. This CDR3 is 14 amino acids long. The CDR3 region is CASSLVLLYNEQFF. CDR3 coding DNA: TGTGCCAGCAGCTTAGTACTGCTCTACAATGAGCAGTTCTTC. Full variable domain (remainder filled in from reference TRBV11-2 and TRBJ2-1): EAGVAQSPRYKIIEKRQSVAFWCNPISGHATLYWYQQILGQGPKLLIQFQNNGVVDDSQLPKDRFSAERLKGVDSTLKIQPAKLEDSAVYLCASSLVLLYNEQFFGPGTRLTVL.

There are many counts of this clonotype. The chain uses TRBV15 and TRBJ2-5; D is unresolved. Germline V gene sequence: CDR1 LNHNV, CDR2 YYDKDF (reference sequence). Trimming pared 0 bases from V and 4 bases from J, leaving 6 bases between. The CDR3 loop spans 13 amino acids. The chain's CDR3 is CATSRDSGETQYF. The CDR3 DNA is TGTGCCACCAGCAGAGATAGTGGAGAGACCCAGTACTTC.

The CDR3 DNA reads TGTGCCAGCAGCAAGAGGACAGATAGCTCCTACGAGCAGTACTTC. Translating gives CASSKRTDSSYEQYF. The chain couples TRBV27 to TRBJ2-7; D is possibly TRBD1 (6 bases). The germline gives CDR1 MNHEY, CDR2 SMNVEV (reference sequence). The CDR3 spans 15 residues. The germline V and J ends were trimmed by 6 bases and 0 bases, with 15 bases remaining between them.

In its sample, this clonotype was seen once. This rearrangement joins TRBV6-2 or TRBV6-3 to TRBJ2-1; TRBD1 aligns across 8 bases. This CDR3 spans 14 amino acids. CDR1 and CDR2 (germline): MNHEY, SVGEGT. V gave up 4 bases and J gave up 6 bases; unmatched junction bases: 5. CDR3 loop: CASSSQGARNEQFF. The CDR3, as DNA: TGTGCCAGCAGTTCGCAGGGGGCGCGCAATGAGCAGTTCTTC.

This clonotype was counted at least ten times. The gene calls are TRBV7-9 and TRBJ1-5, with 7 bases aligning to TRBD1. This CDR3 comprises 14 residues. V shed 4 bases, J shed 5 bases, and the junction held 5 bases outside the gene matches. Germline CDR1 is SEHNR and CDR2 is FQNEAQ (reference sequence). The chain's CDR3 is CASSSGQLHQPQHF. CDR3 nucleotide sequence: TGTGCCAGCAGCTCGGGACAGCTCCATCAGCCCCAGCATTTT.

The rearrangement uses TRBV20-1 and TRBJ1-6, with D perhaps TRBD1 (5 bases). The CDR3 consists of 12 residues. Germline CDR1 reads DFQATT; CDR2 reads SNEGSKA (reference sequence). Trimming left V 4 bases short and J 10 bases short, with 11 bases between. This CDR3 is CSATRAGSPLHF. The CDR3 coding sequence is TGCAGTGCTACCAGGGCAGGGTCACCCCTCCACTTT.

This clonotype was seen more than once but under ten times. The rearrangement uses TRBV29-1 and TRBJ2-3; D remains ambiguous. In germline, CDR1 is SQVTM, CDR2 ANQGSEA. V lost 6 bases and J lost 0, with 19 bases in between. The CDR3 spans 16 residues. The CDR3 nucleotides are TGCAGCGTCTCTGGTCGGGTAGACCGCAGCACAGATACGCAGTATTTT. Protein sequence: CSVSGRVDRSTDTQYF.

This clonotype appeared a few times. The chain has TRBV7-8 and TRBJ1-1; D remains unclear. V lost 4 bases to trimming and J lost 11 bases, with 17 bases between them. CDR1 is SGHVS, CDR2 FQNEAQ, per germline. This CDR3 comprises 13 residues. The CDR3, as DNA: TGTGCCAGCAGCTCCCAGCTGGATAGCGCCGCTTTCTTT. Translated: CASSSQLDSAAFF.

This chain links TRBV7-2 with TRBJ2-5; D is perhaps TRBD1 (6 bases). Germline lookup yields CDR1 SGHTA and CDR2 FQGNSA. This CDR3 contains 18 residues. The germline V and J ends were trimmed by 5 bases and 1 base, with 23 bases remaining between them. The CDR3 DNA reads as TGTGCCAGCAGCGCCAAGTTTCGGACAGCCGATCTCCAAGAGACCCAGTACTTC. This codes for CASSAKFRTADLQETQYF. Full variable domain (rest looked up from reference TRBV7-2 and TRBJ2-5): GAGVSQSPSNKVTEKGKDVELRCDPISGHTALYWYRQSLGQGLEFLIYFQGNSAPDKSGLPSDRFSAERTGGSVSTLTIQRTQQEDSAVYLCASSAKFRTADLQETQYFGPGTRLLVL.

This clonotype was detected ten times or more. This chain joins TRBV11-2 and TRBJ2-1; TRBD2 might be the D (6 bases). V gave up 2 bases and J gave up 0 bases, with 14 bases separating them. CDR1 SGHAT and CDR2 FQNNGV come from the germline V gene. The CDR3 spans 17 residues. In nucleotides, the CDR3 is TGTGCCAGCAGCTTATTCTCTCGGGGGAGCTCCTACAATGAGCAGTTCTTC. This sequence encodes CASSLFSRGSSYNEQFF.